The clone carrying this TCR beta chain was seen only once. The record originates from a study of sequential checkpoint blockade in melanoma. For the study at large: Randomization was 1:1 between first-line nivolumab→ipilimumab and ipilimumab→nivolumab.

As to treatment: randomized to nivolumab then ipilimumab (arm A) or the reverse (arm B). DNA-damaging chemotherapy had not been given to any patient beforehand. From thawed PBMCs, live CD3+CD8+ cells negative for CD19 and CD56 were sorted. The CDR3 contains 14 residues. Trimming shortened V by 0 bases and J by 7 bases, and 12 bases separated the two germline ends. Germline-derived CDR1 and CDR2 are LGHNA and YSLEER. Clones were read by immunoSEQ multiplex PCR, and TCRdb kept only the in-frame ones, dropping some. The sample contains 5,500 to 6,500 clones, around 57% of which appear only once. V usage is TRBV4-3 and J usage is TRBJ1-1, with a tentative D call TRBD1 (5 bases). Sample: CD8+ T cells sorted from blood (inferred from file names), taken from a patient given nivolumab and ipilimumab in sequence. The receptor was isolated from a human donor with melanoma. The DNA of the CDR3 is TGCGCCAGCAGCCAAGAACGCAGGGAGGTTGAAGCTTTCTTT. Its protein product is CASSQERREVEAFF.